The 25 T cell receptor beta chains below all came from one sample that was sequenced in a study of vaccination effects on CD4 cells after COVID-19. Generated by immunoSEQ multiplex PCR, the TCRdb table keeps only in-frame clones and is missing some. The repertoire holds about 80,000 clones, with under 80% as singletons. Under the ViraFEST assay, PBMC were stimulated with viral peptide pools so that antigen-specific CD4+ T cells expanded. Sequencing was performed afterwards. Cells that had been cultured for roughly ten days were the source of isolated CD4+ T cells. Either the BNT162b2 or mRNA-1273 vaccine was given to participants in two doses. No antigen has been assigned to these receptors. Specimen: CD4+ T cells from PBMCs cultured with HCoV-OC43 spike peptides, collected after COVID-19 vaccination. Stated subset: HCoV-OC43 spike overlapping peptide pool stimulation. These receptors all come from a human donor who received a COVID-19 vaccine.

The chain uses TRBV28 and TRBJ1-1; a possible D gene is TRBD1 (5 bases). V gave up 4 bases and J gave up 5 bases, with 20 bases separating them. From germline, CDR1 is MDHEN and CDR2 SYDVKM. The CDR3 loop spans 16 amino acids. Written as DNA, the CDR3 is TGTGCCAGCAGTTCCCGCTCGGACTCTCGGGGGACTGAAGCTTTCTTT. Translated, it gives CASSSRSDSRGTEAFF. Supplemented by reference TRBV28 and TRBJ1-1, the full variable domain reads DVKVTQSSRYLVKRTGEKVFLECVQDMDHENMFWYRQDPGLGLRLIYFSYDVKMKEKGDIPEGYSVSREKKERFSLILESASTNQTSMYLCASSSRSDSRGTEAFFGQGTRLTVV.

V gene TRBV11-3 combines with J gene TRBJ1-1; the D gene is possibly TRBD1 (5 bases). Looked up from germline, CDR1 is SGHNT and CDR2 is YENEEA. This CDR3 is built from 15 residues. V lost 7 bases, J lost 2 bases, and 17 bases lay in between. The DNA of the CDR3 is TGTGCCAGCACTTCCAGTAGGGGACTTAACACTGAAGCTTTCTTT. Translation: CASTSSRGLNTEAFF.

This clone was seen only once. V gene TRBV7-2 combines with J gene TRBJ2-5; D gene unclear. The V end was cut by 5 bases, the J end by 5 bases, with 6 bases between. The CDR3 extends over 11 amino acids. Germline CDR1 reads SGHTA; CDR2 reads FQGNSA. In nucleotides, the CDR3 is TGTGCCAGCAGCCAGAGGGAGACCCAGTACTTC. Amino acid sequence: CASSQRETQYF.

By its share, this clone is medium-sized. The V and J genes are TRBV11-2 and TRBJ2-7, with D possibly TRBD1 on 6 matching bases. CDR1 is SGHAT, CDR2 FQNNGV, per germline. The CDR3 extends over 15 amino acids. Trimming stripped 0 bases from V and 4 bases from J, with 13 bases between. The CDR3 spells CASSLEGRGGYEQYV. For the CDR3, the DNA is TGTGCCAGCAGCTTAGAAGGTAGAGGGGGATACGAGCAGTACGTC.

V gene TRBV5-1 combines with J gene TRBJ1-3; tentatively, D is TRBD1 (6 bases). The CDR3 runs 16 residues. Trimming removed 4 bases from V and 0 bases from J, with 14 bases in between. Germline V gene lookup returns CDR1 SGHRS and CDR2 YFSETQ. The CDR3 is CASSLGTLSSGNTIYF. DNA for the CDR3: TGCGCCAGCAGCCTCGGGACACTAAGCTCTGGAAACACCATATATTTT.

The rearrangement links TRBV6-4 to TRBJ2-3; perhaps TRBD1 as D (5 bases). Between the trimmed V and J ends, which lost 6 bases and 2 bases, there was a span of 15 bases. The CDR3 covers 15 residues. Looked up from germline, CDR1 is MRHNA and CDR2 is SNTAGT. In DNA, the CDR3 is TGTGCCAGCAGCGCTACAGGTTATGACACAGATACGCAGTATTTT. Its translation: CASSATGYDTDTQYF.

This chain links TRBV3-1 (or the pseudogene TRBV3-2) with TRBJ2-2, with 7 bases aligning to TRBD1. CDR1 and CDR2 (germline): LGHDT, YNNKEL (reference sequence). This CDR3 is 15 amino acids long. The ends lost 4 bases at V and 7 bases at J; junction bases unmatched: 9. As DNA, the CDR3 is TGTGCCAGCAGCCGACCAGACAGGGATGGCGGGGAGCTGTTTTTT. It codes for CASSRPDRDGGELFF.

A few counts support this clone. This chain joins TRBV5-1 and TRBJ1-6; 11 nucleotides match TRBD1. Per germline, CDR1 SGHRS and CDR2 YFSETQ. The ends lost 0 bases at V and 9 bases at J; junction bases unmatched: 5. This CDR3 has 16 residues. The CDR3 here is CASSLVPGQGVSPLHF. CDR3 nucleotides: TGCGCCAGCAGCTTGGTTCCGGGACAGGGGGTTTCACCCCTCCACTTT. Looking up the rest from reference TRBV5-1 and TRBJ1-6 gives the full variable domain: KAGVTQTPRYLIKTRGQQVTLSCSPISGHRSVSWYQQTPGQGLQFLFEYFSETQRNKGNFPGRFSGRQFSNSRSEMNVSTLELGDSALYLCASSLVPGQGVSPLHFGNGTRLTVT.

The chain joins TRBV2 to TRBJ1-5, with 7 bases that match TRBD1. J gave up 3 bases and V 6 bases, and 5 bases lay outside the gene matches. Germline CDR1 is SNHLY and CDR2 is FYNNEI. This CDR3 has 14 amino acids. CDR3 sequence reads: CASSVTGTNQPQHF. Written as DNA, the CDR3 is TGTGCCAGCAGCGTGACAGGGACCAATCAGCCCCAGCATTTT.

This clone has more than one count but fewer than ten. The chain combines TRBV18 with TRBJ1-6; TRBD1 matches 7 bases. The CDR3 totals 15 residues. With V trimmed by 0 bases and J by 6 bases, 2 bases remained unmatched. CDR1 is KGHSH and CDR2 is LQKENI in the germline V gene. In DNA, the CDR3 is TGTGCCAGCTCACCACCCTCAGGGGGTAATTCACCCCTCCACTTT. Translated, it gives CASSPPSGGNSPLHF.

The genes are TRBV5-1 and TRBJ2-7, with D tentatively TRBD1 (5 bases). The CDR3 covers 12 residues. The ends were cut back, 4 bases at V and 3 bases at J, with 8 bases in the middle. Germline values: CDR1 SGHRS, CDR2 YFSETQ. CDR3 coding DNA: TGCGCCAGCAGCCCCACAGGCTACGAGCAGTACGTC. It translates to CASSPTGYEQYV.

This clone was seen just once. The V call is TRBV5-1, the J call TRBJ2-3; D may be TRBD1 (6 bases). Germline loops: CDR1 SGHRS, CDR2 YFSETQ. There are 14 residues in the CDR3. V shed 4 bases and J shed 6 bases, with 15 bases lying between them. The CDR3 nucleotides read TGCGCCAGCAGCACGTACAGGGAGTCCGATACGCAGTATTTT. Its translation: CASSTYRESDTQYF.

The V call is TRBV5-1, the J call TRBJ2-2, with TRBD2 matching 9 bases. Germline V lookup: CDR1 SGHRS, CDR2 YFSETQ. There are 17 residues in the CDR3. V shed 3 bases, J shed 0 bases, and the junction held 6 bases outside the gene matches. The CDR3 sequence is CASSSLAGMANTGELFF. The CDR3 DNA reads as TGCGCCAGCAGCTCCCTAGCGGGGATGGCGAACACCGGGGAGCTGTTTTTT.

The rearrangement joins TRBV9 to TRBJ2-2; no clear D. CDR1 and CDR2 from the germline V gene are SGDLS and YYNGEE. V gave up 0 bases and J gave up 4 bases, with 10 bases separating them. The length of the CDR3 is 15 residues. The DNA for the CDR3 is TGTGCCAGCAGCGTAGCTATAGGGTTCACCGGGGAGCTGTTTTTT. It codes for CASSVAIGFTGELFF.

This chain joins TRBV7-2 and TRBJ2-5; 8 nucleotides match TRBD2. The CDR3 has 14 amino acids. The V gene's germline CDR1 is SGHTA and CDR2 FQGNSA. J was trimmed by 3 bases and V by 4 bases; bases with no gene match: 4. The CDR3 here is CASSYRGGEETQYF. CDR3 bases: TGTGCCAGCAGCTATCGGGGGGGCGAAGAGACCCAGTACTTC.

Only a few counts were recorded for this clone. The chain couples TRBV4-1 to TRBJ2-3; the match to TRBD1 covers 7 bases. Unmatched junction bases numbered 6, after V lost 4 bases and J lost 2 bases. This CDR3 comprises 15 residues. CDR1 is MGHRA, CDR2 YSYEKL, per germline. CDR3 DNA sequence: TGCGCCAGCAGCCTCCAACAGGGGAACACAGATACGCAGTATTTT. It translates to CASSLQQGNTDTQYF.

This clone was counted only a few times. J is TRBJ2-1 and V is TRBV19; 8 bases are a match to TRBD1. The J segment lost 2 bases and the V segment lost 4 bases, leaving 4 bases of the junction unmatched. Looked up from germline, CDR1 is LNHDA and CDR2 is SQIVND (reference sequence). The CDR3 consists of 15 residues. DNA of the CDR3: TGTGCCAGTAGTACTGGGGACAGGACCTACAATGAGCAGTTCTTC. The encoded protein is CASSTGDRTYNEQFF.

The chain carries TRBV15 and TRBJ2-3, with 9 bases matching TRBD1. Germline loops: CDR1 LNHNV, CDR2 YYDKDF (reference sequence). This CDR3 contains 16 residues. V lost 2 bases and J lost 2; bases outside the gene matches: 5. CDR3 sequence reads: CATSRSDRGFTDTQYF. The CDR3 DNA is TGTGCCACCAGCAGATCAGACAGGGGGTTCACAGATACGCAGTATTTT.

The chain is built from TRBV7-9 and TRBJ2-3; a possible D gene is TRBD1 (6 bases). From germline, CDR1 is SEHNR and CDR2 FQNEAQ (reference sequence). The CDR3 has 20 residues. V gave up 5 bases and J gave up 0 bases, with 27 bases separating them. The CDR3 sequence is CASSTEHRDKGAFSTDTQYF. The CDR3 region has the DNA TGTGCCAGCAGCACAGAACACCGGGACAAGGGAGCCTTTAGCACAGATACGCAGTATTTT.

The CDR3 region has the DNA TGTGCCAGCAAGTTCAGGGGGCAAGAGACCCAGTACTTC. This sequence encodes CASKFRGQETQYF. This rearrangement joins TRBV7-2 to TRBJ2-5, with 7 positions matching TRBD1. The CDR3 runs 13 residues. The germline CDR1 and CDR2 sequences are SGHTA and FQGNSA. V shed 7 bases, J shed 2 bases, and the junction held 4 bases outside the gene matches.

This chain joins TRBV3-1 (or the pseudogene TRBV3-2) and TRBJ2-5, with D possibly being TRBD2 (6 bases). Trimming took off 1 base at V and 5 bases at J, with 14 bases between the two ends. Germline lookup yields CDR1 LGHDT and CDR2 YNNKEL (reference sequence). The CDR3 consists of 15 residues. In DNA form, the CDR3 reads TGTGCCAGCAGCCAAGGGCTTGGGGCGGGGGAGACCCAGTACTTC. Translation gives CASSQGLGAGETQYF.

This clone was seen once. The V call is TRBV29-1, the J call TRBJ1-1; D remains ambiguous. V shed 8 bases and J shed 3 bases, with 19 bases lying between them. The CDR3 spans 14 residues. Germline V gives CDR1 SQVTM, CDR2 ANQGSEA. The CDR3 coding sequence is TGCAGCCTACGGCTGGGAGGTACTTACACTGAAGCTTTCTTT. This encodes CSLRLGGTYTEAFF. Full variable domain (remainder filled in from reference TRBV29-1 and TRBJ1-1): SAVISQKPSRDICQRGTSLTIQCQVDSQVTMMFWYRQQPGQSLTLIATANQGSEATYESGFVIDKFPISRPNLTFSTLTVSNMSPEDSSIYLCSLRLGGTYTEAFFGQGTRLTVV.

This chain links TRBV5-1 with TRBJ1-2, with a weak D call TRBD1 (5 bases). Germline lookup yields CDR1 SGHRS and CDR2 YFSETQ. V was trimmed by 1 base and J by 4 bases, leaving 17 bases between them. CDR3 length: 16 amino acids. CDR3 sequence (DNA): TGCGCCAGCAGCTTGTCGGAAACCCGGGACGGCTATGGCTACACCTTC. As protein: CASSLSETRDGYGYTF. The variable domain in full, with the rest retrieved from reference TRBV5-1 and TRBJ1-2, is KAGVTQTPRYLIKTRGQQVTLSCSPISGHRSVSWYQQTPGQGLQFLFEYFSETQRNKGNFPGRFSGRQFSNSRSEMNVSTLELGDSALYLCASSLSETRDGYGYTFGSGTRLTVV.

The J gene is TRBJ2-3, the V gene TRBV7-3; TRBD2 aligns across 8 bases. The CDR3 runs 14 residues. V lost 8 bases to trimming and J lost 2 bases; unmatched junction nucleotides: 6. Germline lookup yields CDR1 SGHTA and CDR2 FQGTGA. In DNA, the CDR3 is TGTGCCAGCGCCGGACTAGCCAACACAGATACGCAGTATTTT. Translated: CASAGLANTDTQYF.

V is TRBV24-1 and J is TRBJ2-5, with 8 bases that match TRBD2. The CDR3 is 16 amino acids. Trimming at V came to 3 bases and at J to 5 bases, leaving 10 bases not matched to a gene. Germline assignment: CDR1 KGHDR and CDR2 SFDVKD. CDR3 loop: CATSDPVGGGLETQYF. The CDR3 bases are TGTGCCACCAGTGATCCCGTCGGGGGGGGCTTGGAGACCCAGTACTTC.